One T cell receptor (beta chain) is described in this entry. Its antigen is currently unknown. The sample belongs to a study of cytomegalovirus exposure and HLA in healthy donors. General study findings and limits: Indistinguishability led to the exclusion of some V segments, TRBV6-2 and TRBV6-3 included. At a 0.05 false discovery rate, a later analysis found some 18,000 TCR beta sequences to be associated with HLA alleles. A few of the chains that were CMV-associated were confirmed in vitro to be specific for CMV antigens.

After removal of 2 bases from V and 2 bases from J, the junction contained 8 bases not matched to a gene. The CDR3 consists of 18 residues. Germline V gene data show CDR1 as LGHNA and CDR2 as YNFKEQ. The PCR ran on 60 Vbeta and 13 Jbeta primers. Some clones are missing from TCRdb's copy, which holds only in-frame ones; the method was immunoSEQ multiplex PCR. This table has under 200,000 clones, approximately 80% appearing once. The sequenced material came from PBMCs. The chain combines TRBV4-2 with TRBJ2-1, with 11 bases that match TRBD2. The clonotype originates from a woman aged 18-29 years in good health and CMV-seronegative. CDR3 loop: CASSQMLAGGPPYNEQFF. The CDR3 region has the DNA TGTGCCAGCAGCCAAATGTTAGCGGGAGGGCCTCCCTACAATGAGCAGTTCTTC.